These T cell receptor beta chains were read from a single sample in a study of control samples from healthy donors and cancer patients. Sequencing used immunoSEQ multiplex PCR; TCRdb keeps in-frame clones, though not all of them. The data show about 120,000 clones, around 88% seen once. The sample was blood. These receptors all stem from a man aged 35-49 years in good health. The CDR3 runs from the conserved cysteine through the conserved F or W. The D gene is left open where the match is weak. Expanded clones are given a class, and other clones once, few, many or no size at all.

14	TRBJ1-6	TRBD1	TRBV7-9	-	CASSAGQYNSPLHF	TGTGCCAGCAGCGCGGGACAGTATAATTCACCCCTCCACTTT
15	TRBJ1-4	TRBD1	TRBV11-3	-	CASSPGGPTNEKLFF	TGTGCCAGCAGCCCAGGGGGGCCAACTAATGAAAAACTGTTTTTT
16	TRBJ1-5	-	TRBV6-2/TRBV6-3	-	CASSYRDLLGNQPQHF	TGTGCCAGCAGTTACAGGGATTTGCTAGGCAATCAGCCCCAGCATTTT
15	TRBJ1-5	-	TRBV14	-	CASSQAGGGNQPQHF	TGTGCCAGCAGCCAAGCCGGGGGAGGCAATCAGCCCCAGCATTTT
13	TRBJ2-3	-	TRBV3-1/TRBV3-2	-	CASSLRPSRAQYF	TGTGCCAGCAGCCTCCGGCCGTCCCGGGCGCAGTATTTT
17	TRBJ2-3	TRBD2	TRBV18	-	CASSPGLAGVGTDTQYF	TGTGCCAGCTCACCGGGACTAGCGGGGGTCGGCACAGATACGCAGTATTTT
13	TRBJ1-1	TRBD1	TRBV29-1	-	CAYTTGTNTEAFF	TGCGCTTACACGACAGGGACGAACACTGAAGCTTTCTTT
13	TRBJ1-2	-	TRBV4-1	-	CASSHEGNYGYTF	TGCGCCAGCAGCCATGAGGGAAACTATGGCTACACCTTC
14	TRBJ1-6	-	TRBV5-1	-	CASSLGVLNSPLHF	TGCGCCAGCAGCTTGGGGGTTCTTAATTCACCCCTCCACTTT
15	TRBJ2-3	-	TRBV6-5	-	CASGQLAAPTDTQYF	TGTGCCAGCGGACAGCTAGCCGCTCCCACAGATACGCAGTATTTT
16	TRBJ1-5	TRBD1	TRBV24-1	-	CATSDTGQGGNQPQHF	TGTGCCACCAGTGACACGGGACAGGGGGGCAATCAGCCCCAGCATTTT
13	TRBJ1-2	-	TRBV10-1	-	CASSESKGGGYTF	TGCGCCAGCAGTGAGTCGAAAGGAGGCGGCTACACCTTC
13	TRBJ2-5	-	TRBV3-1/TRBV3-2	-	CASSVQGGETQYF	TGTGCCAGCAGCGTACAGGGTGGGGAGACCCAGTACTTC
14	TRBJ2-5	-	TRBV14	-	CASSNRRRQETQYF	TGTGCCAGCAGCAACAGACGGAGGCAAGAGACCCAGTACTTC
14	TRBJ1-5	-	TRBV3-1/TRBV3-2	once	CASSQDSRAQPQHF	TGTGCCAGCAGCCAAGATTCCAGGGCTCAGCCCCAGCATTTT
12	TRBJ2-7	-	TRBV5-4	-	CASSLKNYEQYF	TGTGCCAGCAGCCTAAAAAATTACGAGCAGTACTTC
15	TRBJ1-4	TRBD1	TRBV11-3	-	CASSLGQATNEKLFF	TGTGCCAGCAGCTTGGGACAGGCGACGAATGAAAAACTGTTTTTT
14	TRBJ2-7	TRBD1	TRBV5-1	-	CASSPGQTSLEQYF	TGCGCCAGCAGCCCGGGACAGACTTCTCTCGAGCAGTACTTC
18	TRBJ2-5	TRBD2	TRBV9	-	CASSVGGASGGAAETQYF	TGTGCCAGCAGCGTAGGTGGAGCTAGCGGGGGGGCCGCGGAGACCCAGTACTTC
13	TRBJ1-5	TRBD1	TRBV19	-	CASSQGAKQPQHF	TGTGCCAGTAGCCAGGGGGCGAAGCAGCCCCAGCATTTT
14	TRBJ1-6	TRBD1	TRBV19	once	CASSWDRENSPLHF	TGTGCCAGTAGCTGGGACAGGGAAAATTCACCCCTCCACTTT
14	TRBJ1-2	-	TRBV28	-	CASSPGGAGYGYTF	TGTGCCAGCAGCCCTGGGGGGGCAGGTTATGGCTACACCTTC
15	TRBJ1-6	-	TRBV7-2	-	CASSLEGLGASPLHF	TGTGCCAGCAGCTTAGAGGGGTTGGGTGCCTCACCCCTCCACTTT
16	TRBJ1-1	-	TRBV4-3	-	CASSQGGGRMNTEAFF	TGCGCCAGCAGCCAGGGCGGAGGGCGGATGAACACTGAAGCTTTCTTT
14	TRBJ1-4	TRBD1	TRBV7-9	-	CASSPSTGVEKLFF	TGTGCCAGCAGCCCCTCGACAGGGGTAGAAAAACTGTTTTTT
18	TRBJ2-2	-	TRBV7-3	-	CASSSSPSNGRNTGELFF	TGTGCCAGCAGCTCCTCCCCCTCAAATGGACGGAACACCGGGGAGCTGTTTTTT
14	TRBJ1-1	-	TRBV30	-	CAWSSGLPGTEAFF	TGTGCCTGGAGTTCGGGACTCCCGGGGACTGAAGCTTTCTTT
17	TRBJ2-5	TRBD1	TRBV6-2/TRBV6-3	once	CASSPGTGAQYQETQYF	TGTGCCAGCAGTCCCGGGACAGGGGCCCAGTACCAAGAGACCCAGTACTTC
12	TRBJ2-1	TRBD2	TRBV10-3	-	CAIRGTRSEQFF	TGTGCCATCAGGGGGACTAGATCTGAGCAGTTCTTC
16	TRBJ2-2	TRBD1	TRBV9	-	CASSVGGGSHTGELFF	TGTGCCAGCAGCGTAGGAGGGGGCTCTCACACCGGGGAGCTGTTTTTT
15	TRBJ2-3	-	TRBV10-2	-	CASTSERISTDTQYF	TGCGCCAGCACTAGCGAGCGGATTAGCACAGATACGCAGTATTTT
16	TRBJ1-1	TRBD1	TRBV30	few	CAWREPRTGGNTEAFF	TGTGCCTGGAGGGAACCTAGGACAGGAGGCAACACTGAAGCTTTCTTT
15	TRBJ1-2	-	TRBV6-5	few	CASRVNREANYGYTF	TGTGCCAGCAGGGTCAACAGGGAGGCTAACTATGGCTACACCTTC
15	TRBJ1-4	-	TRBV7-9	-	CASSLEGRQGGKLFF	TGTGCCAGCAGCTTAGAGGGGCGGCAGGGAGGAAAACTGTTTTTT
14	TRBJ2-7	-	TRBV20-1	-	CSASWGEPSYEQYF	TGCAGTGCTAGTTGGGGGGAGCCCTCCTACGAGCAGTACTTC
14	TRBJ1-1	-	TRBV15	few	CATSRDGGNTEAFF	TGTGCCACCAGCAGAGATGGGGGGAACACTGAAGCTTTCTTT
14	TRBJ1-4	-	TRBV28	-	CASRPGRSNEKLFF	TGTGCCAGCAGACCAGGGCGATCTAATGAAAAACTGTTTTTT
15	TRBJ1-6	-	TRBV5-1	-	CASSAGSSYNSPLHF	TGCGCCAGCAGTGCAGGGAGCTCCTATAATTCACCCCTCCACTTT
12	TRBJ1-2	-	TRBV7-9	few	CASSPGGYGYTF	TGTGCCAGCAGCCCCGGCGGCTATGGCTACACCTTC
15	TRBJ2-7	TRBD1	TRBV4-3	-	CASSQAPGQDYEQYF	TGCGCCAGCAGCCAAGCACCGGGACAGGACTACGAGCAGTACTTC
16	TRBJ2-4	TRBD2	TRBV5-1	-	CASSLNRGEAKNIQYF	TGCGCCAGCAGCTTGAATCGGGGGGAAGCCAAAAACATTCAGTACTTC
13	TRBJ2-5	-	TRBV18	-	CASSLGRGETQYF	TGTGCCAGCTCCTTGGGGCGCGGGGAGACCCAGTACTTC